The 20 T cell receptor beta chains in this list originate from one sample, sequenced in a study of neurological immune-mediated disorders. TCRdb independently ran MiXCR on the 5' RACE reads; one entry per CDR3 protein. The sample holds tens of thousands of distinct CDR3 sequences; 4% to 6% are singletons and the top ten take 6% to 9.5%. The sample was PBMCs. These receptors were obtained from a man aged 18-30 years with multiple sclerosis.

This clonotype appeared many times. J is TRBJ2-7 and V is TRBV5-6; TRBD1 might be the D (6 bases). The CDR3 is 14 amino acids. V shed 3 bases and J shed 1 base, with 11 bases lying between them. CDR1 and CDR2 (germline): SGHDT, YYEEEE. The CDR3 nucleotides are TGTGCCAGCAGCTGGGACACTGAGTCCTACGAGCAGTACTTC. Translating gives CASSWDTESYEQYF.

This clonotype showed up many times. The chain is built from TRBV20-1 and TRBJ2-3; D unresolved. In germline, CDR1 is DFQATT, CDR2 SNEGSKA (reference sequence). The CDR3 totals 15 residues. The V end lost 6 bases, the J end lost 5 bases, and 21 bases lay between the germline ends. The CDR3 region is CSAPLHLAAEDTQYF. The CDR3 region has the DNA TGCAGTGCCCCCCTCCACCTGGCGGCAGAAGATACGCAGTATTTT.

This clonotype came up many times. This chain links TRBV20-1 with TRBJ2-1; 7 nucleotides match TRBD2. Germline CDR1 is DFQATT and CDR2 is SNEGSKA (reference sequence). V lost 0 bases and J lost 6; bases outside the gene matches: 8. The length of the CDR3 is 15 residues. CDR3 nucleotide sequence: TGCAGTGCTAGAGAGGCTGGGGGGGGAGTCAATGAGCAGTTCTTC. It yields the protein CSAREAGGGVNEQFF.

In its sample, this clonotype was seen many times. This rearrangement joins TRBV7-2 to TRBJ2-7; 7 nucleotides agree with TRBD2. The CDR3 contains 16 residues. V shed 0 bases and J 4 bases; nucleotides not matched to a gene: 9. Germline V gives CDR1 SGHTA, CDR2 FQGNSA. CDR3 DNA: TGTGCCAGCAGCTTAGCGGGCGGGAGCCTCGGGTACGAGCAGTACTTC. It specifies CASSLAGGSLGYEQYF.

About this clonotype: Relative to the germline gene, one junction end is altered; a read error may explain this. This chain links TRBV7-2 with TRBJ1-6; D possibly corresponds to TRBD1 (5 bases). The CDR3 is 12 residues long. CDR1 and CDR2 (germline): SGHTA, FQGNSA. The CDR3 nucleotides are TGTGCCAGCAGCTCCCAGGGAGGACCCCTACACTTT. Residues: CASSSQGGPLHF.

The sample holds many counts of this clonotype. The CDR3 nucleotides are TGTGCCAGCAGCGTCGGCCGGCTATCCTACAATGAGCAGTTCTTC. Protein: CASSVGRLSYNEQFF. The genes are TRBV9 and TRBJ2-1; D remains unclear. The germline V gene has CDR1 SGDLS and CDR2 YYNGEE. The V and J ends lost 2 bases and 1 base respectively, with 10 bases between them. This CDR3 has 15 residues.

CDR3 in amino acids: CASSTGTRETQYF. Written as DNA, the CDR3 is TGCGCCAGCAGCACGGGCACGAGGGAGACCCAGTACTTC. The chain combines TRBV5-1 with TRBJ2-5; no reliable D call. The CDR3 consists of 13 residues. Germline-derived CDR1 and CDR2 are SGHRS and YFSETQ. Trimming took 4 bases from V and 5 from J, leaving 12 bases between them.

This clonotype was counted at least ten times. The chain combines TRBV6-1 with TRBJ2-5; TRBD2 matches at 11 bases. Germline trimming cut 7 bases from V and 3 bases from J; bases unmatched to any gene: 4. Germline V gene data show CDR1 as MNHNS and CDR2 as SASEGT. This CDR3 comprises 14 residues. The CDR3 DNA reads TGTGCCAGCAAACCGGGACTAGCGGAAGAGACCCAGTACTTC. It yields the protein CASKPGLAEETQYF.

This clonotype was picked up many times. The rearrangement uses TRBV5-1 and TRBJ2-2, with no clear D. The CDR3 is 14 amino acids. V lost 6 bases and J 1 base, leaving 10 bases between the germline ends. Germline loops: CDR1 SGHRS, CDR2 YFSETQ. CDR3 DNA: TGCGCCAGCACACCTACACTGAACACCGGGGAGCTGTTTTTT. It encodes CASTPTLNTGELFF.

Only a few counts were recorded for this clonotype. Given a much more abundant clone one base away, this may be a read error. This chain links TRBV2 with TRBJ2-7, with D unresolved. From germline, CDR1 is SNHLY and CDR2 FYNNEI. V was shortened by 9 bases and J by 3 bases, with 6 bases between the two germline ends. The CDR3 extends over 10 amino acids. The CDR3 sequence: CARSHYEQYF. In DNA form, the CDR3 reads TGTGCCAGAAGCCACTACGAGCAGTACTTC.

This clonotype was recorded many times. The rearrangement uses TRBV20-1 and TRBJ2-1, with 7 bases that match TRBD1. The CDR3 runs 13 residues. Germline V gives CDR1 DFQATT, CDR2 SNEGSKA (reference sequence). Trimming at V came to 7 bases and at J to 4 bases, leaving 7 bases not matched to a gene. In DNA form, the CDR3 reads TGCAGTGGTAAGCCGGGACAGTACAATGAGCAGTTCTTC. It yields the protein CSGKPGQYNEQFF.

This clonotype was counted many times. The chain recombines TRBV20-1 with TRBJ1-5; weak D call: TRBD1 (6 bases). This CDR3 comprises 13 residues. The germline V gene encodes CDR1 DFQATT and CDR2 SNEGSKA (reference sequence). Trimming cost V 4 bases and J 7 bases, with 14 bases left between them. The CDR3 DNA follows: TGCAGTGCTAAGACAGGAATGGGCCAGCCCCAGCATTTT. Its translation is CSAKTGMGQPQHF.

The sample holds many counts of this clonotype. The chain combines TRBV5-1 with TRBJ1-1; D unresolved. In germline, CDR1 is SGHRS, CDR2 YFSETQ. V was trimmed by 3 bases and J by 2 bases, leaving 8 bases between them. CDR3 length: 13 amino acids. CDR3 in DNA: TGCGCCAGCAGCTCGGACGGAAACACTGAAGCTTTCTTT. Its translation: CASSSDGNTEAFF. Supplemented by reference TRBV5-1 and TRBJ1-1, the full variable domain reads KAGVTQTPRYLIKTRGQQVTLSCSPISGHRSVSWYQQTPGQGLQFLFEYFSETQRNKGNFPGRFSGRQFSNSRSEMNVSTLELGDSALYLCASSSDGNTEAFFGQGTRLTVV.

This clonotype showed up many times. The chain employs TRBV28 and TRBJ2-3; no reliable D call. V was shortened by 4 bases and J by 4 bases, with 12 bases between the two germline ends. The CDR3 is made up of 14 amino acids. Germline V gene sequence: CDR1 MDHEN, CDR2 SYDVKM. The CDR3 bases are TGTGCCAGCAGTTCCTTCCTATCTTCAGATACGCAGTATTTT. This sequence encodes CASSSFLSSDTQYF.

The chain joins TRBV5-6 to TRBJ2-7; D not resolved. The CDR3 runs 13 residues. Trimming left V 3 bases short and J 5 bases short, with 12 bases between. The germline gives CDR1 SGHDT, CDR2 YYEEEE. This chain's CDR3 is CASSSPPADEQYF. DNA of the CDR3: TGTGCCAGCAGCTCCCCCCCCGCGGACGAGCAGTACTTC.

The table lists this clonotype with a few counts. At one boundary the junction diverges from the germline segment, which might be a read error. V and J are TRBV6-5 and TRBJ1-6; maybe TRBD1 (5 bases). This CDR3 has 13 amino acids. In germline, CDR1 is MNHEY, CDR2 SVGAGI. The CDR3 nucleotides are TGTGCCACTCAACAGGATCTTAGTTCACCCCTCAACTTT. Amino acid sequence: CATQQDLSSPLNF.

The chain couples TRBV6-2 or TRBV6-3 to TRBJ1-2, with D possibly being TRBD1 (5 bases). Germline loops: CDR1 MNHEY, CDR2 SVGEGT. Trimming shortened V by 2 bases and J by 4 bases, and 11 bases separated the two germline ends. The CDR3 runs to 14 residues. The CDR3 loop is CASSYVWGSYGYTF. CDR3 in DNA: TGTGCCAGCAGTTACGTTTGGGGGAGCTATGGCTACACCTTC.

This clonotype occurred many times. This sequence joins TRBV7-2 and TRBJ2-7; D is perhaps TRBD2 (5 bases). With 2 bases removed from V and 5 bases from J, the gap between germline ends came to 7 bases. Germline loops: CDR1 SGHTA, CDR2 FQGNSA. CDR3 length equals 12 residues. Written as DNA, the CDR3 is TGTGCCAGCAGCTTACTCGGGAACGAGCAGTACTTC. The encoded protein is CASSLLGNEQYF.

Ten or more counts support this clonotype. The chain employs TRBV12-5 and TRBJ1-5; TRBD1 is a possible D gene (6 bases). The germline V and J ends were trimmed by 9 bases and 1 base, with 10 bases remaining between them. Per germline, CDR1 LGHNT and CDR2 FRNRAP. The CDR3 covers 13 residues. In DNA, the CDR3 is TGTGCTAGCGTACAGGGAAGCAATCAGCCCCAGCATTTT. Protein: CASVQGSNQPQHF.

This chain uses TRBV25-1 with TRBJ2-3; D is undetermined. The germline CDR1 and CDR2 sequences are MGHDK and SYGVNS. V shed 6 bases and J shed 5 bases, with 12 bases lying between them. The CDR3 runs to 13 residues. The CDR3 loop is CASRLGSLDTQYF. The CDR3 DNA reads TGTGCCAGCAGGTTAGGTAGCCTAGATACGCAGTATTTT.